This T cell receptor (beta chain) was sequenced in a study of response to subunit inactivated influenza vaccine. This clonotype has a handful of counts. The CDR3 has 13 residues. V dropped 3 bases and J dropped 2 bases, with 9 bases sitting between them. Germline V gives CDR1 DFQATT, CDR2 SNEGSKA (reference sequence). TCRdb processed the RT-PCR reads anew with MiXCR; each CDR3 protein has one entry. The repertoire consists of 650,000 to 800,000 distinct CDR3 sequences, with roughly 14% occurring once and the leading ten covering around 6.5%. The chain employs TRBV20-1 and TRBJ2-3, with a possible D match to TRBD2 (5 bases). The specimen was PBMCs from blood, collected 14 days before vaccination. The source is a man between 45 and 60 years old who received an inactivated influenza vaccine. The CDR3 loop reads CSARDSNTDTQYF. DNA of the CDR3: TGCAGTGCTAGGGACTCCAACACAGATACGCAGTATTTT.